This entry is about one T cell receptor (beta chain). This sample is part of a study of T cell changes during pregnancy in multiple sclerosis. TCRdb keeps only in-frame clones here, not all; method: immunoSEQ multiplex PCR. This table holds 80,000 or so clones, about 94% found once. Germline values: CDR1 GTSNPN, CDR2 SVGIG (reference sequence). CDR3 length: 15 residues. The V and J ends lost 0 bases and 3 bases, in that order; junction bases with no gene match: 3. This clonotype was sampled from a female donor in good health, enrolled as a control in a pregnancy study. The J gene is TRBJ2-3, the V gene TRBV30, with 10 bases aligning to TRBD2. The material sequenced was peripheral blood, taken in the second trimester of pregnancy. The CDR3 reads CAWSVLAGLTDTQYF. CDR3 in DNA: TGTGCCTGGAGTGTACTAGCGGGATTGACAGATACGCAGTATTTT.